The rows below give T cell receptor beta chains drawn from one sample of a study of T-cell reconstitution after alpha-beta-depleted transplantation in children. One entry per CDR3 protein, called by TCRdb with MiXCR from the PCR reads. This sample has a few hundred thousand distinct CDR3 sequences, with 8.5% to 10% found just once. Sample: PBMCs from the stem cell graft donor, taken from the stem cell graft. The origin of the receptors is a human donor who donated a stem cell graft to a child with acute lymphoblastic leukemia. Each CDR3 is given with its conserved first and last residue. A D gene is named only where the DNA matches it firmly. Clone size is stated in some rows and not others, as once, few, many or a class when expanded.

clone_size: .; v_call: TRBV20-1; d_call: .; j_call: TRBJ2-2; cdr3_aa: CSAKQGTGELFF
clone_size: .; v_call: TRBV11-1; d_call: .; j_call: TRBJ1-2; cdr3_aa: CASSSNRDLTKANYGYTF
clone_size: many; v_call: TRBV7-8; d_call: .; j_call: TRBJ2-7; cdr3_aa: CASSGGTEYYEQYF
clone_size: many; v_call: TRBV20-1; d_call: TRBD1; j_call: TRBJ1-6; cdr3_aa: CSARILTGGLDNSPLHF
clone_size: .; v_call: TRBV7-9; d_call: .; j_call: TRBJ1-1; cdr3_aa: CASSRTGLSTEAFF
clone_size: many; v_call: TRBV10-2; d_call: .; j_call: TRBJ2-1; cdr3_aa: CASTNRVTSSYNEQFF
clone_size: few; v_call: TRBV5-6; d_call: TRBD1; j_call: TRBJ2-5; cdr3_aa: CASSWGQGETQYF
clone_size: .; v_call: TRBV10-2; d_call: .; j_call: TRBJ2-1; cdr3_aa: CASSELISSYNEQFF
clone_size: many; v_call: TRBV4-3; d_call: .; j_call: TRBJ1-2; cdr3_aa: CASSQTRGSALYGYTF
clone_size: .; v_call: TRBV2; d_call: .; j_call: TRBJ2-4; cdr3_aa: CASSESYENIQYF
clone_size: .; v_call: TRBV5-1; d_call: TRBD2; j_call: TRBJ2-1; cdr3_aa: CASSLSGGLANNEQFF
clone_size: few; v_call: TRBV6-5; d_call: .; j_call: TRBJ2-7; cdr3_aa: CASSYGGTASYEQYF
clone_size: many; v_call: TRBV3-1; d_call: TRBD1; j_call: TRBJ2-5; cdr3_aa: CASSPRQGEETQYF
clone_size: few; v_call: TRBV19; d_call: .; j_call: TRBJ2-7; cdr3_aa: CASSIGQGGSYEQYF
clone_size: many; v_call: TRBV27; d_call: .; j_call: TRBJ1-3; cdr3_aa: CASSFRDGDTIYF
clone_size: .; v_call: TRBV5-1; d_call: TRBD1; j_call: TRBJ1-5; cdr3_aa: CASSEGQGSRNQPQHF
clone_size: few; v_call: TRBV4-1; d_call: TRBD2; j_call: TRBJ2-5; cdr3_aa: CASSQWDYKGNQETQYF
clone_size: many; v_call: TRBV14; d_call: .; j_call: TRBJ2-3; cdr3_aa: CASSLYTDTQYF
clone_size: many; v_call: TRBV12-5; d_call: .; j_call: TRBJ1-1; cdr3_aa: CASGEGGVGAFF
clone_size: .; v_call: TRBV7-6; d_call: .; j_call: TRBJ2-2; cdr3_aa: CASSTTGANTGELFF
clone_size: few; v_call: TRBV7-9; d_call: TRBD1; j_call: TRBJ1-2; cdr3_aa: CASSPRQGALLGYTF
clone_size: .; v_call: TRBV5-4; d_call: .; j_call: TRBJ2-3; cdr3_aa: CASSPMGLGGTDTQYF
clone_size: few; v_call: TRBV20-1; d_call: .; j_call: TRBJ2-1; cdr3_aa: CSASDVGWPSSYNEQFF
clone_size: .; v_call: TRBV7-2; d_call: .; j_call: TRBJ2-1; cdr3_aa: CASTPQLGSYNEQFF
clone_size: few; v_call: TRBV10-2; d_call: TRBD1; j_call: TRBJ1-2; cdr3_aa: CASRGTGGDSFYGYTF
clone_size: .; v_call: TRBV30; d_call: .; j_call: TRBJ2-7; cdr3_aa: CAWRVRSEQYF
clone_size: few; v_call: TRBV5-1; d_call: .; j_call: TRBJ2-2; cdr3_aa: CASSLASTGQFGELFF
clone_size: many; v_call: TRBV10-3; d_call: .; j_call: TRBJ2-7; cdr3_aa: CAITDTYSYEQYF
clone_size: many; v_call: TRBV19; d_call: TRBD1; j_call: TRBJ2-1; cdr3_aa: CASKVGTGSYNEQFF
clone_size: .; v_call: TRBV27; d_call: .; j_call: TRBJ2-1; cdr3_aa: CASSEGVLDEQFF
clone_size: few; v_call: TRBV10-3; d_call: TRBD1; j_call: TRBJ2-3; cdr3_aa: CTISDTSPGQGSGDNTQYF
clone_size: .; v_call: TRBV6-1; d_call: .; j_call: TRBJ1-1; cdr3_aa: CASSELAGTEAFF
clone_size: few; v_call: TRBV27; d_call: .; j_call: TRBJ2-3; cdr3_aa: CASSLQDGSTDTQYF
clone_size: .; v_call: TRBV4-3; d_call: .; j_call: TRBJ1-2; cdr3_aa: CASSQVVSGASYGYTF
clone_size: .; v_call: TRBV7-7; d_call: .; j_call: TRBJ2-3; cdr3_aa: CASSLGGTTSTDTQYF
clone_size: few; v_call: TRBV5-1; d_call: TRBD1; j_call: TRBJ1-1; cdr3_aa: CASSGGQDFTEAFF
clone_size: few; v_call: TRBV12-3/TRBV12-4; d_call: .; j_call: TRBJ2-5; cdr3_aa: CASSFSYQSLETQYF
clone_size: many; v_call: TRBV3-1; d_call: .; j_call: TRBJ2-5; cdr3_aa: CASSHSGGETQYF
clone_size: .; v_call: TRBV5-5; d_call: .; j_call: TRBJ2-7; cdr3_aa: CASSLSRTDNYEQYF
clone_size: .; v_call: TRBV12-3/TRBV12-4; d_call: .; j_call: TRBJ2-1; cdr3_aa: CASSPWSTPGNEQFF
clone_size: few; v_call: TRBV20-1; d_call: .; j_call: TRBJ2-5; cdr3_aa: CSARKTSQETQYF
clone_size: few; v_call: TRBV7-8; d_call: .; j_call: TRBJ1-5; cdr3_aa: CASSSGLANQPQHF
clone_size: many; v_call: TRBV25-1; d_call: TRBD2; j_call: TRBJ2-1; cdr3_aa: CASSEEVAGGREQFF
clone_size: .; v_call: TRBV7-9; d_call: .; j_call: TRBJ2-1; cdr3_aa: CASSLGALAAYNEQFF
clone_size: many; v_call: TRBV3-1; d_call: TRBD1; j_call: TRBJ2-5; cdr3_aa: CASNRGEETQYF
clone_size: few; v_call: TRBV5-1; d_call: .; j_call: TRBJ2-6; cdr3_aa: CASSPRGESSGANVLTF
clone_size: few; v_call: TRBV29-1; d_call: TRBD1; j_call: TRBJ1-5; cdr3_aa: CSVGTGAGNQPQHF
clone_size: many; v_call: TRBV4-2; d_call: TRBD1; j_call: TRBJ2-7; cdr3_aa: CASSQTGTGVDEQYF
clone_size: .; v_call: TRBV5-1; d_call: .; j_call: TRBJ2-3; cdr3_aa: CASSFALSTDTQYF
clone_size: many; v_call: TRBV7-9; d_call: TRBD1; j_call: TRBJ1-3; cdr3_aa: CASSEGTGNSGNTIYF
clone_size: few; v_call: TRBV20-1; d_call: .; j_call: TRBJ1-3; cdr3_aa: CSARARAGNTIYF
clone_size: .; v_call: TRBV12-3/TRBV12-4; d_call: .; j_call: TRBJ2-5; cdr3_aa: CASTEGRETQYF
clone_size: .; v_call: TRBV2; d_call: TRBD1; j_call: TRBJ1-4; cdr3_aa: CASSGQGAFNEKLFF
clone_size: .; v_call: TRBV11-1; d_call: .; j_call: TRBJ1-2; cdr3_aa: CASSAPSGTRANYGYTF
clone_size: few; v_call: TRBV30; d_call: .; j_call: TRBJ2-7; cdr3_aa: CAWSVRWAGVSYEQYF
clone_size: .; v_call: TRBV7-8; d_call: .; j_call: TRBJ2-5; cdr3_aa: CASSLDVRQETQYF
clone_size: .; v_call: TRBV5-1; d_call: TRBD2; j_call: TRBJ2-2; cdr3_aa: CASTKQSGVDGELFF
clone_size: .; v_call: TRBV12-3/TRBV12-4; d_call: TRBD1; j_call: TRBJ1-2; cdr3_aa: CASSSSLQGALRGYTF
clone_size: .; v_call: TRBV7-9; d_call: .; j_call: TRBJ1-2; cdr3_aa: CASSPAGPNYGYTF